Sequencing of this TCR beta chain was carried out in a study of blood T cell repertoires in COVID-19. The wider study: Sample material is recorded as cDNA or gDNA derived from T cells, B-cell-depleted T cells, or PBMCs.

This clone was detected only once. This CDR3 has 13 residues. V gave up 4 bases and J gave up 7 bases; unmatched junction bases: 4. Germline CDR1 reads MNHEY; CDR2 reads SMNVEV (reference sequence). The authors' processing: Nucleated cell counts were estimated from reference gene primer amplification. The assay was immunoSEQ multiplex PCR, and TCRdb's table has in-frame clones only and misses some. From that table come the V and J calls and clone size; the DNA was used to work out D and trimming. The data hold approximately 35,000 clones, with 88% observed a single time. This clonotype was obtained from a woman in her 70s with active COVID-19. This rearrangement joins TRBV27 to TRBJ1-1; 9 nucleotides match TRBD1. The source material was peripheral blood. This CDR3 reads CASSWDREGEAFF. CDR3 DNA sequence: TGTGCCAGCAGTTGGGACAGGGAGGGTGAAGCTTTCTTT.